Below, 29 T cell receptor beta chains from the same sample are listed, as sequenced in a study of CD8+CD57+ T cells in acquired aplastic anemia. According to the study, genomic DNA was the template for TCR beta VDJ and CDR3 profiling. One entry per CDR3 protein results from TCRdb running MiXCR on the reads. The sample consists of hundreds of thousands of distinct CDR3 sequences, 65% to 80% of them appearing once. The specimen sequenced was sorted CD4+, CD8+, or CD8+CD57+ T cells (not recorded which) from PBMCs. The receptors were gathered from a human donor in good health, serving as a control.

This clonotype was seen at least ten times. This rearrangement joins TRBV6-6 to TRBJ2-2; D not resolved. V lost 4 bases and J lost 6, with 9 bases in between. The germline CDR1 and CDR2 sequences are MNHNY and SVGAGI (reference sequence). The CDR3 contains 13 residues. CDR3 sequence reads: CASSFDAPGELFF. In DNA, the CDR3 is TGTGCCAGCAGTTTTGATGCCCCCGGGGAGCTGTTTTTT.

This clonotype was counted many times. The V and J genes are TRBV4-3 and TRBJ2-7, with D tentatively TRBD1 (6 bases). Trimming stripped 1 base from V and 7 bases from J, with 17 bases between. The CDR3 is made up of 15 amino acids. Germline CDR1 and CDR2: LGHNA and YSLEER. The CDR3 reads CASSQGIRGLGEQYF. The CDR3 DNA reads as TGCGCCAGCAGCCAAGGTATCAGGGGCCTGGGTGAGCAGTACTTC.

Remarks on this clonotype: The CDR3 ends on some other residue instead of the conserved phenylalanine or tryptophan, so this is likely a read error. The limits of the CDR3 on the DNA are not certain, so only TCRdb's listed CDR3 is given. The V gene is TRBV10-2, the J gene TRBJ1-3; the DNA was not used to check the table's D call, TRBD1. The length of the CDR3 is 13 amino acids, counting both ends. Germline V gene data show CDR1 as WSHSY and CDR2 as SAAADI. CDR3 sequence: CASKGAVGNTIYY.

On this clonotype: This is likely a read error, given that the CDR3 carries no conserved phenylalanine or tryptophan at its end. This chain joins TRBV2 and TRBJ1-5; D is ambiguous. Trimming stripped 4 bases from V and 1 base from J, with 11 bases between. The length of the CDR3 is 15 residues. Germline V gene data show CDR1 as SNHLY and CDR2 as FYNNEI. Here the CDR3 reads CASSGARGSNQPQHS. The CDR3 bases are TGTGCCAGCAGTGGAGCGCGCGGAAGCAATCAGCCCCAGCATTCT.

This clonotype has ten or more counts. This rearrangement joins TRBV2 to TRBJ2-5, with D perhaps TRBD2 (7 bases). The length of the CDR3 is 16 residues. Between the trimmed V and J ends, which lost 7 bases and 7 bases, there was a span of 25 bases. Germline lookup yields CDR1 SNHLY and CDR2 FYNNEI. CDR3 in amino acids: CASTRERGAQLGTQYF. The DNA for the CDR3 is TGTGCCAGCACCAGGGAACGGGGGGCCCAACTAGGGACCCAGTACTTC.

The chain joins TRBV20-1 to TRBJ1-2; weak D call: TRBD1 (5 bases). CDR3 size: 12 residues. V was pared by 8 bases and J by 4 bases, with 14 bases between. Germline V gene lookup returns CDR1 DFQATT and CDR2 SNEGSKA (reference sequence). The CDR3 DNA is TGCAGTCCGAGGGGCGACAGCTATGGCTACACCTTC. Protein product: CSPRGDSYGYTF.

This chain uses TRBV7-6 with TRBJ2-1; 9 bases are a match to TRBD2. The germline gives CDR1 SGHVS, CDR2 FNYEAQ. The V segment lost 1 base and the J segment 9 bases; nucleotides outside the gene matches: 10. The CDR3 is 16 amino acids. CDR3 loop: CASSLGDRRGGSEQFF. The CDR3 coding sequence is TGTGCCAGCAGCTTAGGAGACAGGCGGGGGGGGAGTGAGCAGTTCTTC.

Note on this clonotype: Relative to the germline gene, one junction end is altered; a read error may explain this. The chain's CDR3 is CASSPKASGGRNTQYF. CDR3 coding DNA: TGTGCCAGCAGCCCCAAGGCCAGCGGGGGGCGAAATACGCAGTATTTT. The chain recombines TRBV5-1 with TRBJ2-3; TRBD2 agrees at 9 bases. CDR1 and CDR2 from the germline V gene are SGHRS and YFSETQ. The CDR3 contains 16 residues.

Comments on this clonotype: One end of the junction is discordant with germline, which a read error may explain. The chain joins TRBV7-9 to TRBJ1-6; D is unclear. Germline lookup yields CDR1 SEHNR and CDR2 FQNEAQ (reference sequence). This CDR3 contains 14 residues. CDR3 in amino acids: CASSVEQLNSPLLF. The CDR3 DNA is TGTGCCAGCAGCGTAGAACAGCTTAATTCCCCCCTCCTCTTT.

This clonotype was seen a handful of times. Because the CDR3 is missing its conserved closing phenylalanine or tryptophan, this is likely a read error. The chain carries TRBV6-6 and TRBJ2-3; 8 bases match TRBD2. The CDR3 is 16 amino acids. Unmatched junction bases numbered 9, after V lost 6 bases and J lost 1 base. From germline, CDR1 is MNHNY and CDR2 SVGAGI (reference sequence). CDR3 nucleotide sequence: TGTGCCAGCAGAAATAGCGGGGCCTTACGCACAGATACGCAGTATCTT. It codes for CASRNSGALRTDTQYL.

This chain uses TRBV5-1 with TRBJ1-6; 9 nucleotides align to TRBD1. The V gene end was trimmed by 4 bases and the J gene end by 8 bases; junction bases not matched to a gene: 7. Germline V gives CDR1 SGHRS, CDR2 YFSETQ. This CDR3 region has 15 residues. CDR3 amino acids: CASSTDRGHDSPLHF. Here the CDR3 DNA reads TGCGCCAGCAGCACGGACAGGGGCCACGATTCACCCCTCCACTTT.

V is TRBV7-2 and J is TRBJ1-6, with D perhaps TRBD1 (5 bases). The CDR3 is 16 residues long. Germline V lookup: CDR1 SGHTA, CDR2 FQGNSA. Trimming took off 5 bases at V and 16 bases at J, with 27 bases between the two ends. CDR3 in amino acids: CASSRQLNEKLFFLHF. For the CDR3, the DNA is TGTGCCAGCAGCAGACAGCTTAATGAAAAACTGTTTTTTCTCCACTTT.

The V call is TRBV7-6, the J call TRBJ1-6; unclear D gene. CDR1 is SGHVS, CDR2 FNYEAQ, per germline. V was shortened by 4 bases and J by 8 bases, with 6 bases between the two germline ends. The CDR3 runs to 12 residues. The CDR3 DNA is TGTGCCAGCAGCTCAAATGATTCACCCCTCCACTTT. The encoded protein is CASSSNDSPLHF.

The rearrangement joins TRBV7-2 to TRBJ2-7; 8 bases match TRBD2. V lost 4 bases to trimming and J lost 6 bases; unmatched junction nucleotides: 11. This CDR3 spans 15 amino acids. The germline V gene encodes CDR1 SGHTA and CDR2 FQGNSA. CDR3 DNA sequence: TGTGCCAGCAGCTACTATACCGGGACTAGAGTCGAGCAGTACTTC. Amino acid sequence: CASSYYTGTRVEQYF.

The V call is TRBV3-1, the J call TRBJ2-4; 8 nucleotides align to TRBD2. Per germline, CDR1 LGHDT and CDR2 YNNKEL (reference sequence). The CDR3 length is 14 residues. Trimming cost V 4 bases and J 9 bases; bases outside gene matches: 8. CDR3: CASSLSGLGSIQYF. DNA of the CDR3: TGTGCCAGCAGCCTGTCGGGACTAGGGAGCATTCAGTACTTC.

Points on this clonotype: Because the CDR3's place on the DNA is in doubt, the DNA is left out and the CDR3 is given as listed by TCRdb. The chain has TRBV7-2 and TRBJ2-1; the table's D call, TRBD2, was not checked against the DNA. With termini counted, the CDR3 has 14 amino acids. CDR1 is SGHTA and CDR2 is FQGNSA in the germline V gene. The CDR3 region is CASSSDNSPLHFGF.

CDR3 sequence (DNA): TGTGCCAGCAGCCTCAGAGGCTATAATTCCCCCCGGCACTTT. It translates to CASSLRGYNSPRHF. The J gene is TRBJ1-6, the V gene TRBV7-2; no reliable D call. This CDR3 is built from 14 residues. With 5 bases removed from V and 19 bases from J, the gap between germline ends came to 24 bases. Germline V gene data show CDR1 as SGHTA and CDR2 as FQGNSA.

The sample holds a few counts of this clonotype. The V gene is TRBV5-6, the J gene TRBJ2-1; possible D gene TRBD1, 5 bases. The ends were cut back, 0 bases at V and 12 bases at J, with 19 bases in the middle. Germline CDR1 reads SGHDT; CDR2 reads YYEEEE. The CDR3 totals 15 residues. CDR3 coding DNA: TGTGCCAGCAGCTTGGCCCCAGGGCGCACAGATACGCAGTTCTTC. This gives the protein CASSLAPGRTDTQFF. Supplemented by reference TRBV5-6 and TRBJ2-1, the full variable domain reads DAGVTQSPTHLIKTRGQQVTLRCSPKSGHDTVSWYQQALGQGPQFIFQYYEEEERQRGNFPDRFSGHQFPNYSSELNVNALLLGDSALYLCASSLAPGRTDTQFFGPGTRLTVL.

The gene calls are TRBV20-1 and TRBJ2-5; 9 bases agree with TRBD1. Germline V gene data show CDR1 as DFQATT and CDR2 as SNEGSKA (reference sequence). The junction had 11 bases not matched to a gene; V was cut back by 6 bases and J by 12 bases. This CDR3 has 12 amino acids. This CDR3 reads CSAQGQGVYEYF. The CDR3, as DNA: TGCAGTGCCCAGGGACAGGGTGTATACGAGTACTTC.

With regard to this clonotype: Without the conserved terminal phenylalanine or tryptophan, this CDR3 likely stems from a read error. The DNA is omitted, as the CDR3 cannot be located on it reliably, and the CDR3 follows TCRdb's listing. CDR3 region: CATSADNTGHYSPLHS. The rearrangement uses TRBV2 and TRBJ1-6; the D call in the table, TRBD1, was not verified against the DNA. The CDR3 spans 16 amino acids, including both terminal residues. The germline CDR1 and CDR2 sequences are SNHLY and FYNNEI.

The chain links TRBV15 to TRBJ1-6; 10 bases fit TRBD1. V lost 1 base and J lost 10; bases outside the gene matches: 4. CDR1 and CDR2 from the germline V gene are LNHNV and YYDKDF (reference sequence). The CDR3 covers 15 residues. CDR3 sequence reads: CATSRGRDRGSPLHF. The DNA of the CDR3 is TGTGCCACCAGCAGAGGCCGGGACAGGGGATCACCCCTCCACTTT.

This chain uses TRBV7-9 with TRBJ1-2, with a possible D match to TRBD1 (5 bases). This CDR3 is 12 amino acids long. Germline V CDR1 and CDR2: SEHNR, FQNEAQ (reference sequence). The V gene lost 5 bases and the J gene lost 8 bases, with 12 bases spanning the gap. For the CDR3, the DNA is TGTGCCAGCAGCCGGGACCGAGGGGGCTACACCTTC. This translates into CASSRDRGGYTF.

This clonotype was counted many times. This chain connects TRBV19 to TRBJ2-7; D may be TRBD2 (6 bases). CDR3 size: 11 residues. V was clipped by 4 bases and J by 7 bases, with 8 bases between them. CDR1 is LNHDA, CDR2 SQIVND, per germline (reference sequence). This chain's CDR3 is CASSSAGEQYF. CDR3 bases: TGTGCCAGTAGTAGCGCGGGGGAGCAGTACTTC.

This clonotype was seen only a few times. This chain uses TRBV7-8 with TRBJ2-2; unclear D gene. This CDR3 has 17 residues. Trimming stripped 5 bases from V and 2 bases from J, with 18 bases between. The V gene's germline CDR1 is SGHVS and CDR2 FQNEAQ. In DNA form, the CDR3 reads TGTGCCAGCAGCCAAGTAGGAACAGTTCTTAACACCGGGGAGCTGTTTTTT. Translated: CASSQVGTVLNTGELFF.

The chain joins TRBV14 to TRBJ1-2; a possible D gene is TRBD1 (5 bases). The CDR3 loop spans 14 amino acids. Germline-derived CDR1 and CDR2 are SGHDN and FVKESK. The germline V and J ends were trimmed by 2 bases and 6 bases, with 13 bases remaining between them. DNA of the CDR3: TGTGCCAGCAGCCAAAGACGGGACTTGGATGGCTACACCTTC. Residues: CASSQRRDLDGYTF.

For this clonotype: An end of the junction does not agree with germline; a read error may underlie this. The chain is built from TRBV10-3 and TRBJ2-7; the D gene is possibly TRBD1 (6 bases). The CDR3 sequence is 14 residues long. Germline assignment: CDR1 ENHRY and CDR2 SYGVKD. CDR3 residues: CAIGTGQDAYEQYF. The CDR3 DNA reads as TGCGCCATCGGTACGGGACAAGACGCCTACGAGCAGTACTTC.

The chain is built from TRBV15 and TRBJ2-5, with D maybe TRBD2 (6 bases). The CDR3 is made up of 13 amino acids. Germline CDR1 LNHNV, CDR2 YYDKDF (reference sequence). V was cut by 4 bases and J by 5 bases, with 11 bases left in between. CDR3 bases: TGTGCCACCAGCATGGGGGAGGTGGAGACCCAGTACTTC. Protein sequence: CATSMGEVETQYF.

This clonotype was seen ten or more times. For the CDR3, the DNA is TGTGCCAGCAGCTACGGGACAGGTCAGGAGCAGTACTTC. This translates into CASSYGTGQEQYF. The chain has TRBV12-3 or TRBV12-4 and TRBJ2-7; 8 bases are shared with TRBD1. V lost 6 bases and J lost 7; bases outside the gene matches: 8. CDR3 length: 13 amino acids.

The chain recombines TRBV7-8 with TRBJ1-1; D remains unclear. The CDR3 runs 14 residues. The germline V gene has CDR1 SGHVS and CDR2 FQNEAQ. V lost 5 bases, J lost 14 bases, and 24 bases lay in between. CDR3 protein: CASSPGGPSAQYFF. CDR3 nucleotide sequence: TGTGCCAGCAGCCCCGGTGGGCCGAGCGCTCAGTACTTCTTT.